This T cell receptor (beta chain) was identified in a study of regulatory T cells in long-lasting Graves disease. Study outcomes and limitations: A limited number of samples was an acknowledged limitation. Persistent disease preferred TRBV28, TRBJ1-2 and TRBJ2-5; new disease, TRBV20-1 and TRBJ2-1. Persistent patients had a count of shared public clonotypes (under 3,000) that exceeded that of new patients (around 910).

HTBI primers from iRepertoire and Arm-PCR of CDR3 regions yielded the TCR beta libraries. Using its own MiXCR run on the multiplex PCR reads, TCRdb lists one record per CDR3 protein. The sample lists roughly 400,000 distinct CDR3 sequences, 21% occurring once. Time point: persistent/refractory GD, antithyroid drugs over 5 years with positive TRAb. Making the TCR library involved RNA that had been extracted from PBMCs. The patients were enrolled through endocrinology in Xi'an, China. This clonotype has at least ten counts. Antigen: not known. V dropped 6 bases and J dropped 1 base, with 15 bases sitting between them. The germline gives CDR1 SGHTA, CDR2 FQGNSA. The CDR3 covers 15 residues.

V is TRBV7-2 and J is TRBJ2-5, with D possibly being TRBD2 (5 bases). The sequencing used peripheral blood mononuclear cells (PBMCs), collected when the disease was refractory, from a patient treated with antithyroid drugs. The receptor was isolated from a female donor with Graves disease. The CDR3 DNA reads TGTGCCAGCAGACCCTCACTAGTATCCCAAGAGACCCAGTACTTC. This translates into CASRPSLVSQETQYF. Combining the CDR3 with reference TRBV7-2 and TRBJ2-5 gives the whole variable domain GAGVSQSPSNKVTEKGKDVELRCDPISGHTALYWYRQSLGQGLEFLIYFQGNSAPDKSGLPSDRFSAERTGGSVSTLTIQRTQQEDSAVYLCASRPSLVSQETQYFGPGTRLLVL.